These 24 T cell receptor beta chains were sequenced from one sample in a study of CD8 T cells in Susac syndrome. With random hexamers, 0.5 to 1 ug RNA was reverse transcribed. TCRdb reprocessed the immunoSEQ multiplex PCR reads via MiXCR and lists one record per CDR3 protein. The sample yields under 350,000 distinct CDR3 sequences, roughly 94% seen once. Sequencing was performed on CD4+ T cells from PBMCs. Source of these receptors: a human donor with multiple sclerosis.

This clonotype showed up just a few times. V and J are TRBV6-1 and TRBJ1-2, with D possibly TRBD1 on 6 matching bases. Trimming removed 5 bases from V and 8 bases from J, with 12 bases in between. The CDR3 has 12 amino acids. CDR1 and CDR2 (germline): MNHNS, SASEGT. This CDR3 reads CASSLGGRGYTF. DNA of the CDR3: TGTGCCAGCAGTCTCGGGGGGCGGGGCTACACCTTC.

The chain links TRBV12-3 or TRBV12-4 to TRBJ2-7; 10 nucleotides line up with TRBD2. J was trimmed by 2 bases and V by 9 bases; bases with no gene match: 7. This CDR3 is built from 14 residues. The CDR3 DNA is TGTGCCAGTACGCTAGCGGGGGCCCCCTACGAGCAGTACTTC. Its translation: CASTLAGAPYEQYF.

This clonotype was detected a few times. One junction end does not reproduce the germline sequence, and a read error may be involved. The chain employs TRBV30 and TRBJ1-1; a weak D match, TRBD1 (6 bases). Germline V lookup: CDR1 GTSNPN, CDR2 SVGIG (reference sequence). The CDR3 is made up of 14 amino acids. The CDR3 sequence: CAWTPLRRDTEAFF. Written as DNA, the CDR3 is TGTGCCTGGACCCCACTCAGGAGGGACACTGAGGCTTTCTTT.

This chain uses TRBV9 with TRBJ2-2, with D perhaps TRBD2 (5 bases). The V gene lost 4 bases and the J gene lost 2 bases, with 15 bases spanning the gap. Germline V lookup: CDR1 SGDLS, CDR2 YYNGEE. The CDR3 sequence is 16 residues long. CDR3 sequence (DNA): TGTGCCAGCAGCCCCCAGGTGGGGAGTAACACCGGGGAGCTGTTTTTT. Its translation: CASSPQVGSNTGELFF.

V gene TRBV10-2 combines with J gene TRBJ1-2; 10 bases are shared with TRBD1. The CDR3 spans 14 residues. CDR1 is WSHSY and CDR2 is SAAADI in the germline V gene. The junction had 7 bases not matched to a gene; V was cut back by 5 bases and J by 7 bases. Here the CDR3 DNA reads TGCGCCAGCAGTTCCCCGGGACAGGGGTTTGGCTACACCTTC. It encodes CASSSPGQGFGYTF.

The V call is TRBV3-1, the J call TRBJ2-5; 13 nucleotides match TRBD2. In germline, CDR1 is LGHDT, CDR2 YNNKEL (reference sequence). Trimming cost V 4 bases and J 5 bases; bases outside gene matches: 10. The CDR3 consists of 17 residues. The chain's CDR3 is CASSLRGLAGARETQYF. DNA of the CDR3: TGTGCCAGCAGCCTCCGAGGACTAGCGGGGGCTCGGGAGACCCAGTACTTC.

The chain couples TRBV7-3 to TRBJ1-2; D not resolved. Germline V lookup: CDR1 SGHTA, CDR2 FQGTGA. The CDR3 runs to 13 residues. V was trimmed by 5 bases and J by 5 bases, leaving 12 bases between them. CDR3 sequence (DNA): TGTGCCAGCAGCCTCGACCCGGGATATGGCTACACCTTC. Residues: CASSLDPGYGYTF.

V is TRBV20-1 and J is TRBJ1-1, with unresolved D. The CDR3 runs to 10 residues. Germline loops: CDR1 DFQATT, CDR2 SNEGSKA (reference sequence). The V end was cut by 7 bases, the J end by 4 bases, with 7 bases between. CDR3 sequence reads: CSVVSTEAFF. The CDR3 DNA reads TGCAGTGTCGTTAGCACTGAAGCTTTCTTT.

The V call is TRBV11-2, the J call TRBJ1-2; D might be TRBD1 (5 bases). V was cut by 1 base and J by 8 bases, with 11 bases left in between. This CDR3 comprises 13 residues. Germline values: CDR1 SGHAT, CDR2 FQNNGV. The CDR3 DNA sequence: TGTGCCAGCAGCTTAGCAGGGAGCTTGGGCTACACCTTC. It specifies CASSLAGSLGYTF. The complete variable domain, with remaining parts taken from reference TRBV11-2 and TRBJ1-2, reads EAGVAQSPRYKIIEKRQSVAFWCNPISGHATLYWYQQILGQGPKLLIQFQNNGVVDDSQLPKDRFSAERLKGVDSTLKIQPAKLEDSAVYLCASSLAGSLGYTFGSGTRLTVV.

CDR3 protein: CASSLVPAGGTDTQYF. The CDR3, as DNA: TGTGCCAGCAGCTTAGTCCCAGCGGGGGGCACAGATACGCAGTATTTT. The V gene is TRBV7-3, the J gene TRBJ2-3, with 8 bases that match TRBD2. Germline lookup yields CDR1 SGHTA and CDR2 FQGTGA. The junction had 5 bases not matched to a gene; V was cut back by 2 bases and J by 1 base. The CDR3 runs to 16 residues. The entire variable domain, with the rest obtained from reference TRBV7-3 and TRBJ2-3, is as follows: GAGVSQTPSNKVTEKGKYVELRCDPISGHTALYWYRQSLGQGPEFLIYFQGTGAADDSGLPNDRFFAVRPEGSVSTLKIQRTERGDSAVYLCASSLVPAGGTDTQYFGPGTRLTVL.

The chain links TRBV7-2 to TRBJ1-1; 7 nucleotides match TRBD1. Trimming at V came to 7 bases and at J to 6 bases, leaving 8 bases not matched to a gene. The CDR3 spans 13 residues. Germline V lookup: CDR1 SGHTA, CDR2 FQGNSA. Here the CDR3 reads CASKGARNSEAFF. The DNA for the CDR3 is TGTGCCAGCAAGGGGGCCCGAAACTCTGAAGCTTTCTTT.

The J gene is TRBJ2-5, the V gene TRBV5-1; 10 nucleotides agree with TRBD2. The CDR3 loop spans 14 amino acids. Germline CDR1 is SGHRS and CDR2 is YFSETQ. Trimming took 5 bases from V and 1 from J; bases not matched to a gene: 2. CDR3 sequence (DNA): TGCGCCAGCAGGAGCGGGAGGGTCCAAGAGACCCAGTACTTC. Its protein is CASRSGRVQETQYF.

V usage is TRBV24-1 and J usage is TRBJ2-3; 9 bases map to TRBD2. This CDR3 contains 16 residues. Looked up from germline, CDR1 is KGHDR and CDR2 is SFDVKD. Trimming removed 4 bases from V and 4 bases from J; junction bases left unmatched: 8. The CDR3 sequence: CATSDALAGIPDTQYF. The CDR3 coding sequence is TGTGCCACCAGTGACGCTCTAGCGGGAATTCCAGATACGCAGTATTTT.

The V call is TRBV10-2, the J call TRBJ2-1, with 8 bases lining up with TRBD1. Unmatched junction bases numbered 6, after V lost 6 bases and J lost 8 bases. In germline, CDR1 is WSHSY, CDR2 SAAADI. There are 13 residues in the CDR3. The CDR3: CASRDRGWDEQFF. The DNA of the CDR3 is TGCGCCAGCAGAGACAGGGGATGGGATGAGCAGTTCTTC.

The chain's CDR3 is CASSLVSGRNTEAFF. The CDR3 DNA sequence: TGTGCCAGCAGCTTAGTGAGTGGTCGGAACACTGAAGCTTTCTTT. The chain carries TRBV7-9 and TRBJ1-1; D is unclear. V dropped 1 base and J dropped 1 base, with 10 bases sitting between them. The CDR3 runs 15 residues. From germline, CDR1 is SEHNR and CDR2 FQNEAQ (reference sequence).

This chain links TRBV28 with TRBJ2-7; no definite D call. CDR1 and CDR2 from the germline V gene are MDHEN and SYDVKM. The V end lost 2 bases, the J end lost 0 bases, and 2 bases lay between the germline ends. The CDR3 has 12 residues. DNA of the CDR3: TGTGCCAGCAGTTTACTCTCCTACGAGCAGTACTTC. Its protein product is CASSLLSYEQYF.

J is TRBJ1-6 and V is TRBV12-3 or TRBV12-4, with D maybe TRBD1 (5 bases). Trimming removed 3 bases from V and 14 bases from J, with 14 bases in between. This CDR3 spans 13 amino acids. The CDR3 loop reads CASSFRDGRALHF. The CDR3 DNA reads as TGTGCCAGCAGTTTCAGGGACGGTCGGGCCCTCCACTTT.

The chain joins TRBV30 to TRBJ2-1; tentative D call: TRBD2 (6 bases). Looked up from germline, CDR1 is GTSNPN and CDR2 is SVGIG (reference sequence). Trimming left V 1 base short and J 5 bases short, with 12 bases between. The CDR3 spans 14 residues. CDR3 DNA sequence: TGTGCCTGGAGTGGGGCCTTAGCGGACAATGAGCAGTTCTTC. Translation gives CAWSGALADNEQFF. The variable domain in full, completed from reference TRBV30 and TRBJ2-1, reads SQTIHQWPATLVQPVGSPLSLECTVEGTSNPNLYWYRQAAGRGLQLLFYSVGIGQISSEVPQNLSASRPQDRQFILSSKKLLLSDSGFYLCAWSGALADNEQFFGPGTRLTVL.

CDR3 region: CASSPGLSSEQYF. The CDR3 DNA follows: TGCGCCAGCAGCCCGGGACTATCAAGCGAGCAGTACTTC. V gene TRBV5-1 combines with J gene TRBJ2-7, with 7 bases identical to TRBD2. The ends lost 4 bases at V and 6 bases at J; junction bases unmatched: 7. The CDR3 has 13 amino acids. In germline, CDR1 is SGHRS, CDR2 YFSETQ.

Here the CDR3 reads CASSLAGTGHQPQHF. CDR3 sequence (DNA): TGTGCCAGCAGCTTAGCAGGGACAGGGCATCAGCCCCAGCATTTT. This chain connects TRBV7-2 to TRBJ1-5, with TRBD1 matching over 9 bases. Germline values: CDR1 SGHTA, CDR2 FQGNSA. The V segment lost 0 bases and the J segment 5 bases; nucleotides outside the gene matches: 2. CDR3 size: 15 residues.

The chain combines TRBV29-1 with TRBJ2-2; no clear D. The CDR3 extends over 14 amino acids. V was cut by 3 bases and J by 1 base, with 9 bases left in between. Per the germline V gene, CDR1 is SQVTM and CDR2 is ANQGSEA. The CDR3 DNA reads TGCAGCGTTGAGAGGCAACAGAACACCGGGGAGCTGTTTTTT. Amino acids: CSVERQQNTGELFF.

This chain uses TRBV5-4 with TRBJ1-2; TRBD1 agrees at 7 bases. After removal of 0 bases from V and 1 base from J, the junction contained 3 bases not matched to a gene. CDR1 is SGHNT and CDR2 is YYREEE in the germline V gene (reference sequence). This CDR3 is 15 amino acids long. The CDR3 coding sequence is TGTGCCAGCAGCTTGGGGCAGGGGGTTAACTATGGCTACACCTTC. Translation gives CASSLGQGVNYGYTF.

The rearrangement joins TRBV7-2 to TRBJ1-2; the D is unclear. This CDR3 is 13 amino acids long. V gave up 1 base and J gave up 4 bases, with 7 bases separating them. Germline V lookup: CDR1 SGHTA, CDR2 FQGNSA. The DNA for the CDR3 is TGTGCCAGCAGCTTAGAGCCAGGCTATGGCTACACCTTC. The encoded protein is CASSLEPGYGYTF.

DNA of the CDR3: TGTGCCAGCAGCTCAGGGGTGAATGAGCAGTTCTTC. Amino acids: CASSSGVNEQFF. The chain recombines TRBV7-9 with TRBJ2-1; D possibly corresponds to TRBD1 (6 bases). Trimming pared 4 bases from V and 7 bases from J, leaving 8 bases between. Germline loops: CDR1 SEHNR, CDR2 FQNEAQ (reference sequence). The CDR3 is 12 residues long.